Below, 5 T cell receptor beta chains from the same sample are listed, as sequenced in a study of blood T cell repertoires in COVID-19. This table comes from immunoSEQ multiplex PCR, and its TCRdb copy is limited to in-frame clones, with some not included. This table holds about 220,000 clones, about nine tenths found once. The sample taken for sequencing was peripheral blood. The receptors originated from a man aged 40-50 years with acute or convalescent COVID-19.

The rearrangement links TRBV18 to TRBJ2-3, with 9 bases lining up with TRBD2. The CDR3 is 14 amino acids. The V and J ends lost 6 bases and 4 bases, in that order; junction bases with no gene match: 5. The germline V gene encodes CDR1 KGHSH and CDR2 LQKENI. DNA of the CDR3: TGTGCCAGCTCCGAAGCGGGGGGCGCAGATACGCAGTATTTT. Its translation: CASSEAGGADTQYF.

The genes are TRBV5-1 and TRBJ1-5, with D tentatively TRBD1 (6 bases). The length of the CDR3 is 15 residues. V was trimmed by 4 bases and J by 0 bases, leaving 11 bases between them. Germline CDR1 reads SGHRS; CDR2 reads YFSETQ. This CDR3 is CASSPGQYSNQPQHF. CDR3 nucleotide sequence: TGCGCCAGCAGCCCCGGACAGTATAGCAATCAGCCCCAGCATTTT.

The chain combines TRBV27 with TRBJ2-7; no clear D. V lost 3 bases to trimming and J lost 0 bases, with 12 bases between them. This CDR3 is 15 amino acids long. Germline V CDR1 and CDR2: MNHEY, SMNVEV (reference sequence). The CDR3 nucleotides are TGTGCCAGCAGTTTTGGTGGCACCCACTCCTACGAGCAGTACTTC. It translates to CASSFGGTHSYEQYF.

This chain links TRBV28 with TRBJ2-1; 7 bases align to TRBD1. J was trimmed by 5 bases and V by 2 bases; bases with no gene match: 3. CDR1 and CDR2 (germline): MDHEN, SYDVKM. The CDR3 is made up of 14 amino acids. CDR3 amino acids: CASSLRDRDNEQFF. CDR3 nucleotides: TGTGCCAGCAGTTTAAGGGACAGAGACAATGAGCAGTTCTTC.

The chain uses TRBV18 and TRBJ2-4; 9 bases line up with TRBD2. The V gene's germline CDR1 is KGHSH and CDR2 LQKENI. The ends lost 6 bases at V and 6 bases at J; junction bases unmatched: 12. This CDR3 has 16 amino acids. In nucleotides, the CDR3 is TGTGCCAGCTCGCTCTCAGCGGGGGGATCGGGAAACATTCAGTACTTC. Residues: CASSLSAGGSGNIQYF.